This is a list of T cell receptor beta chains from one sample in a study of T cells in Graves' hyperthyroidism and ophthalmopathy. TCRdb re-analysed the multiplex PCR reads in MiXCR, keeping a single row per CDR3 protein. Of fewer than 600,000 distinct CDR3 sequences in the sample, approximately 15% were seen once. The sample was blood. These receptors came from a woman in her thirties or forties with Graves' hyperthyroidism. The CDR3 runs from the conserved cysteine through the conserved F or W. The D gene is left open where the match is weak. Size is omitted from some rows. Given values are once, few, many or a class for expanded clones.

D gene: .
J gene: TRBJ2-7
clone size: many
V gene: TRBV5-5
CDR3 protein: CASSLGLTYEQYF
CDR3 DNA: TGTGCCAGCAGCTTAGGACTTACCTACGAGCAGTACTTC

D gene: TRBD2
J gene: TRBJ2-2
clone size: few
V gene: TRBV11-2
CDR3 protein: CASSLGGLATGELFF
CDR3 DNA: TGTGCCAGCAGCTTAGGGGGACTAGCGACCGGGGAGCTGTTTTTT

D gene: .
J gene: TRBJ2-7
clone size: .
V gene: TRBV12-3/TRBV12-4
CDR3 protein: CASSWGAGAYEQYF
CDR3 DNA: TGTGCCAGCAGCTGGGGAGCAGGGGCCTACGAGCAGTACTTC

D gene: TRBD2
J gene: TRBJ2-1
clone size: .
V gene: TRBV5-1
CDR3 protein: CASSPRTSGGPNNEQFF
CDR3 DNA: TGCGCCAGCAGCCCGAGAACTAGCGGAGGGCCCAACAATGAGCAGTTCTTC

D gene: .
J gene: TRBJ1-1
clone size: many
V gene: TRBV11-2
CDR3 protein: CASSLGGYGTEAFF
CDR3 DNA: TGTGCCAGCAGCTTAGGCGGTTACGGCACTGAAGCTTTCTTT

D gene: TRBD1
J gene: TRBJ2-1
clone size: many
V gene: TRBV5-1
CDR3 protein: CASSGGQGATYNEQFF
CDR3 DNA: TGCGCCAGCAGCGGAGGACAGGGGGCGACCTACAATGAGCAGTTCTTC

D gene: TRBD1
J gene: TRBJ2-5
clone size: many
V gene: TRBV28
CDR3 protein: CASSQGPPGTGGQYF
CDR3 DNA: TGTGCCAGCAGTCAGGGACCCCCCGGGACAGGGGGCCAGTACTTC

D gene: .
J gene: TRBJ2-2
clone size: many
V gene: TRBV13
CDR3 protein: CASSVRANTGELFF
CDR3 DNA: TGTGCCAGCAGCGTCAGAGCGAACACCGGGGAGCTGTTTTTT

D gene: .
J gene: TRBJ2-5
clone size: .
V gene: TRBV20-1
CDR3 protein: CSARPGTKYQETQYF
CDR3 DNA: TGCAGTGCTAGGCCCGGGACAAAGTACCAAGAGACCCAGTACTTC

D gene: TRBD1
J gene: TRBJ2-7
clone size: many
V gene: TRBV29-1
CDR3 protein: CSTRDREREQYF
CDR3 DNA: TGCAGCACCCGGGACAGGGAACGCGAGCAGTACTTC

D gene: TRBD1
J gene: TRBJ1-6
clone size: many
V gene: TRBV28
CDR3 protein: CATQTGVDSPLHF
CDR3 DNA: TGTGCCACCCAGACAGGGGTGGATTCACCCCTCCACTTT

D gene: TRBD2
J gene: TRBJ2-3
clone size: many
V gene: TRBV3-1
CDR3 protein: CASSQGLKREPFPDTQYF
CDR3 DNA: TGTGCCAGCAGCCAAGGACTCAAGCGGGAGCCTTTCCCAGATACGCAGTATTTT

D gene: TRBD1
J gene: TRBJ1-2
clone size: .
V gene: TRBV6-5
CDR3 protein: CASSYSLYGQGPEAVYGYTF
CDR3 DNA: TGTGCCAGCAGTTACTCGCTTTACGGACAGGGGCCTGAAGCGGTCTATGGCTACACCTTC

D gene: .
J gene: TRBJ2-7
clone size: .
V gene: TRBV5-6
CDR3 protein: CASSGALEQYF
CDR3 DNA: TGTGCCAGCAGCGGGGCTTTGGAGCAGTACTTC

D gene: .
J gene: TRBJ2-1
clone size: .
V gene: TRBV19
CDR3 protein: CASSIVGGRAFYNEQFF
CDR3 DNA: TGTGCCAGTAGTATAGTAGGGGGGAGGGCCTTCTACAATGAGCAGTTCTTC

D gene: .
J gene: TRBJ2-5
clone size: once
V gene: TRBV4-1
CDR3 protein: CASSQDGGVRLETQYF
CDR3 DNA: TGCGCCAGCAGCCAAGACGGGGGAGTACGGTTAGAGACCCAGTACTTC

D gene: .
J gene: TRBJ2-3
clone size: many
V gene: TRBV12-3/TRBV12-4
CDR3 protein: CASRAQGKDTQYF
CDR3 DNA: TGTGCCAGCAGGGCTCAGGGGAAAGATACGCAGTATTTT

D gene: .
J gene: TRBJ2-2
clone size: .
V gene: TRBV5-1
CDR3 protein: CASSLGGFANTGELFF
CDR3 DNA: TGCGCCAGCAGCTTGGGGGGGTTCGCGAACACCGGGGAGCTGTTTTTT

D gene: TRBD1
J gene: TRBJ1-1
clone size: many
V gene: TRBV11-2
CDR3 protein: CASSSTGGFTEAFF
CDR3 DNA: TGTGCCAGCAGCTCGACAGGGGGCTTTACTGAAGCTTTCTTT

D gene: TRBD1
J gene: TRBJ2-6
clone size: .
V gene: TRBV15
CDR3 protein: CATSRGGQGGAGANVLTF
CDR3 DNA: TGTGCCACCAGCAGAGGGGGACAGGGGGGAGCTGGGGCCAACGTCCTGACTTTC

D gene: .
J gene: TRBJ2-7
clone size: many
V gene: TRBV27
CDR3 protein: CASSPNLRPAHEQYF
CDR3 DNA: TGTGCCAGCAGTCCGAATCTTAGGCCAGCGCACGAGCAGTACTTC

D gene: .
J gene: TRBJ2-4
clone size: few
V gene: TRBV14
CDR3 protein: CASSQLTPGTIQYF
CDR3 DNA: TGTGCCAGCAGCCAACTTACACCCGGGACCATTCAGTACTTC

D gene: .
J gene: TRBJ2-1
clone size: .
V gene: TRBV12-3/TRBV12-4
CDR3 protein: CASSSGVEQFF
CDR3 DNA: TGTGCCAGCAGTTCAGGGGTGGAGCAGTTCTTC

D gene: TRBD1
J gene: TRBJ2-2
clone size: many
V gene: TRBV6-1
CDR3 protein: CASRWTGGPGELFF
CDR3 DNA: TGTGCCAGCAGGTGGACAGGGGGCCCCGGGGAGCTGTTTTTT

D gene: .
J gene: TRBJ2-5
clone size: .
V gene: TRBV11-2
CDR3 protein: CASSLGIQLSQETQYF
CDR3 DNA: TGTGCCAGCAGCTTAGGGATACAGCTCTCCCAAGAGACCCAGTACTTC

D gene: TRBD2
J gene: TRBJ2-7
clone size: many
V gene: TRBV3-1
CDR3 protein: CASSQGVAGAHSRLEQYF
CDR3 DNA: TGTGCCAGCAGCCAAGGGGTAGCGGGAGCTCACAGCCGGCTCGAGCAGTACTTC

D gene: .
J gene: TRBJ2-2
clone size: .
V gene: TRBV7-9
CDR3 protein: CASSSQGTRGTGELFF
CDR3 DNA: TGTGCCAGCAGTTCGCAGGGGACACGGGGCACCGGGGAGCTGTTTTTT

D gene: TRBD2
J gene: TRBJ2-2
clone size: few
V gene: TRBV28
CDR3 protein: CASSWIAGGPGTGELFF
CDR3 DNA: TGTGCCAGCAGTTGGATAGCGGGAGGGCCGGGTACCGGGGAGCTGTTTTTT

D gene: .
J gene: TRBJ1-5
clone size: many
V gene: TRBV20-1
CDR3 protein: CSALRGSDVNQPQHF
CDR3 DNA: TGCAGTGCCCTCCGGGGTTCGGACGTTAATCAGCCCCAGCATTTT

D gene: .
J gene: TRBJ2-2
clone size: .
V gene: TRBV13
CDR3 protein: CASSQVGGRSNTGELFF
CDR3 DNA: TGCGCCAGCAGCCAAGTGGGGGGTAGATCGAACACCGGGGAGCTGTTTTTT

D gene: TRBD1
J gene: TRBJ1-2
clone size: many
V gene: TRBV29-1
CDR3 protein: CSVERQGGYGYTF
CDR3 DNA: TGCAGCGTTGAGCGACAGGGCGGCTATGGCTACACCTTC

D gene: TRBD1
J gene: TRBJ2-5
clone size: many
V gene: TRBV11-2
CDR3 protein: CASSPGQHQETQYF
CDR3 DNA: TGTGCCAGCAGCCCGGGACAGCACCAAGAGACCCAGTACTTC

D gene: .
J gene: TRBJ2-3
clone size: many
V gene: TRBV29-1
CDR3 protein: CSVEAGDRTDTQYF
CDR3 DNA: TGCAGCGTTGAGGCAGGGGACCGCACAGATACGCAGTATTTT

D gene: TRBD2
J gene: TRBJ2-3
clone size: many
V gene: TRBV27
CDR3 protein: CASSCLLTSGRAKDTQYF
CDR3 DNA: TGTGCCAGCAGTTGTTTGCTGACTAGCGGGAGGGCCAAAGATACGCAGTATTTT

D gene: .
J gene: TRBJ2-1
clone size: few
V gene: TRBV27
CDR3 protein: CASSLSGLSSYNEQFF
CDR3 DNA: TGTGCCAGCAGTTTAAGTGGGCTAAGCTCCTACAATGAGCAGTTCTTC

D gene: .
J gene: TRBJ1-5
clone size: few
V gene: TRBV6-1
CDR3 protein: CASSTQGGLNQPQHF
CDR3 DNA: TGTGCCAGCAGTACCCAGGGTGGGCTCAATCAGCCCCAGCATTTT

D gene: TRBD1
J gene: TRBJ2-7
clone size: .
V gene: TRBV20-1
CDR3 protein: CSAPGTGENKQYF
CDR3 DNA: TGCAGTGCTCCTGGGACAGGGGAAAACAAGCAGTACTTC

D gene: TRBD2
J gene: TRBJ2-2
clone size: many
V gene: TRBV12-3/TRBV12-4
CDR3 protein: CASKTSGKTGELFF
CDR3 DNA: TGTGCCAGCAAGACTAGCGGAAAAACCGGGGAGCTGTTTTTT

D gene: .
J gene: TRBJ2-7
clone size: many
V gene: TRBV5-1
CDR3 protein: CASSLDGESEQYF
CDR3 DNA: TGCGCCAGCAGCTTGGACGGGGAGTCCGAGCAGTACTTC

D gene: .
J gene: TRBJ2-7
clone size: few
V gene: TRBV19
CDR3 protein: CASSIGAGFITYEQYF
CDR3 DNA: TGTGCCAGTAGTATCGGCGCCGGGTTCATAACCTACGAGCAGTACTTC

D gene: TRBD1
J gene: TRBJ1-1
clone size: few
V gene: TRBV6-1
CDR3 protein: CASRDRGGAYTEAFF
CDR3 DNA: TGTGCCAGCAGGGACAGGGGAGGTGCGTACACTGAAGCTTTCTTT

D gene: .
J gene: TRBJ1-1
clone size: many
V gene: TRBV6-5
CDR3 protein: CASSSTAGTEAFF
CDR3 DNA: TGTGCCAGCAGTTCGACGGCGGGCACTGAAGCTTTCTTT

D gene: .
J gene: TRBJ2-3
clone size: .
V gene: TRBV6-1
CDR3 protein: CASSEAGDADTQYF
CDR3 DNA: TGTGCCAGCAGTGAAGCGGGAGACGCAGATACGCAGTATTTT

D gene: TRBD1
J gene: TRBJ2-1
clone size: .
V gene: TRBV10-3
CDR3 protein: CAISESSHRGNEQFF
CDR3 DNA: TGTGCCATCAGTGAGTCGAGTCACAGGGGAAATGAGCAGTTCTTC

D gene: .
J gene: TRBJ2-3
clone size: many
V gene: TRBV2
CDR3 protein: CASLNLAADTQYF
CDR3 DNA: TGTGCCAGCCTCAACTTGGCGGCAGATACGCAGTATTTT

D gene: TRBD1
J gene: TRBJ1-3
clone size: many
V gene: TRBV28
CDR3 protein: CASRPTGAQDTIYF
CDR3 DNA: TGTGCCAGCAGACCCACAGGGGCGCAGGACACCATATATTTT

D gene: .
J gene: TRBJ1-2
clone size: many
V gene: TRBV30
CDR3 protein: CAWSVRGNYGYTF
CDR3 DNA: TGTGCCTGGAGTGTGAGGGGGAACTATGGCTACACCTTC

D gene: TRBD2
J gene: TRBJ2-7
clone size: many
V gene: TRBV3-1
CDR3 protein: CASSRDGLAGGPPSYEQYF
CDR3 DNA: TGTGCCAGCAGCCGGGATGGACTAGCGGGAGGGCCCCCCTCCTACGAGCAGTACTTC

D gene: .
J gene: TRBJ2-2
clone size: many
V gene: TRBV28
CDR3 protein: CAANPGTPNTGELFF
CDR3 DNA: TGTGCCGCCAACCCCGGGACCCCGAACACCGGGGAGCTGTTTTTT

D gene: .
J gene: TRBJ2-7
clone size: many
V gene: TRBV7-2
CDR3 protein: CASSLDSRASSYEQYF
CDR3 DNA: TGTGCCAGCAGCTTAGACTCGCGCGCTTCCTCCTACGAGCAGTACTTC

D gene: TRBD1
J gene: TRBJ2-7
clone size: many
V gene: TRBV6-1
CDR3 protein: CASIRTGEGYEQYF
CDR3 DNA: TGTGCCAGCATCCGGACAGGGGAAGGGTACGAGCAGTACTTC